The T cell receptor (beta chain) under discussion was sequenced for a study of shared clonotypes between healthy human individuals. This table comes from immunoSEQ multiplex PCR, and its TCRdb copy is limited to in-frame clones, with some not included. The table has approximately 2.1 million clones, over 85% seen once. Trimming shortened V by 3 bases and J by 9 bases, and 19 bases separated the two germline ends. The germline V gene has CDR1 SGDLS and CDR2 YYNGEE. The CDR3 is 15 residues long. The sample comprised naive CD4+ T cells from PBMCs. Subset denoted: CD45RA+ positively selected. The source of this sequence is a man in his late teens or twenties in good health. Some clones in this sample may be carry-over from other donors' samples. The genes are TRBV9 and TRBJ2-1, with D perhaps matching TRBD1 or TRBD2 (5 bases each). The CDR3 loop reads CASSAGDGQLSEQFF. Written as DNA, the CDR3 is TGTGCCAGCAGCGCCGGGGACGGGCAACTAAGTGAGCAGTTCTTC.